This T cell receptor (beta chain) was identified in a study of post-analysis software for immune sequencing data. Study information: Relapsing-remitting, secondary progressive and progressive-relapsing forms made up the multiple sclerosis disease courses.

Unique molecular identifiers were present in the TCR beta cDNA libraries. It was from approximately 0.91 to 9.4 million T cells that 530,000 or so cDNA molecules came. TCRdb reanalysed the PCR reads using MiXCR and keeps one entry per CDR3 protein. The data hold more than 500,000 distinct CDR3 sequences, with approximately 34% observed a single time. Whole-study findings and limits: Elevated frequency relative to controls characterized roughly five TRBV segments in patients, TRBV5-6, TRBV5-1 and TRBV20-1 among them. Same-batch samples co-clustered strongly by F measure. Compared against controls, patients with multiple sclerosis displayed significantly lower normalized Chao1 diversity.

In this sample, this clonotype turned up a few times. The target antigen is unknown. V trimming: 1 base; J trimming: 6 bases; junction bases outside the gene matches: 14. This CDR3 has 19 amino acids. Germline V gene sequence: CDR1 WSHSY, CDR2 SAAADI. The V and J genes are TRBV10-2 and TRBJ2-1; TRBD1 agrees at 11 bases. The source material was blood. The TCR originated in a girl under 18 with multiple sclerosis. In nucleotides, the CDR3 is TGCGCCAGCAGTGAGTGGACCCCGGGGCGGACAGGGGGCTCCAATGAGCAGTTCTTC. This codes for CASSEWTPGRTGGSNEQFF.